This is a list of T cell receptor beta chains from one sample in a study of technical replicates of blood from a handful of donors. The protocol was immunoSEQ multiplex PCR, while the TCRdb copy is restricted to in-frame clones and leaves out a portion. The repertoire holds tens of thousands of clones, roughly 94% seen once, with 0.25% to 0.3% in the top ten. Sequencing used T cells isolated from PBMCs. These receptors were taken from a human donor in good health. Each CDR3 is given with its conserved first and last residue. D genes are given only for firm matches. Rows may omit the clone size; those that give it use once, few, many or a size class.

d_gene	j_gene	v_gene	abundance	CDR3aa	CDR3nt
.	TRBJ2-2	TRBV13	.	CASSLAGQGVTGELFF	TGTGCCAGCAGCTTGGCGGGGCAGGGGGTCACCGGGGAGCTGTTTTTT
.	TRBJ1-1	TRBV27	.	CASSLFGGSGTEAFF	TGTGCCAGCAGTTTATTTGGTGGGTCGGGCACTGAAGCTTTCTTT
.	TRBJ2-3	TRBV27	.	CASSFRLSTDTQYF	TGTGCCAGCAGTTTCCGGTTATCCACAGATACGCAGTATTTT
TRBD2	TRBJ2-7	TRBV13	.	CASSHQTSGHYEQYF	TGTGCCAGCAGCCACCAGACTAGCGGCCACTACGAGCAGTACTTC
.	TRBJ2-7	TRBV11-2	.	CASSSDWKAYEQYF	TGTGCCAGCAGCTCGGACTGGAAGGCCTACGAGCAGTACTTC
TRBD2	TRBJ2-1	TRBV7-9	.	CASSRTGTSGTYEQFF	TGTGCCAGCAGCCGGACCGGGACTAGCGGGACATATGAGCAGTTCTTC
.	TRBJ2-4	TRBV4-1	.	CASSPTHVQGIAKNIQYF	TGCGCCAGCAGCCCAACACATGTTCAGGGAATAGCCAAAAACATTCAGTACTTC
.	TRBJ1-5	TRBV19	.	CASSPPKWDINQPQHF	TGTGCCAGTAGCCCTCCAAAATGGGACATAAATCAGCCCCAGCATTTT
.	TRBJ2-7	TRBV5-1	.	CASSSEGGEFSEQYF	TGCGCCAGCAGCTCCGAAGGGGGGGAATTCTCCGAGCAGTACTTC
.	TRBJ1-2	TRBV15	.	CATSRESGNYGYTF	TGTGCCACCAGCAGAGAGTCAGGGAACTATGGCTACACCTTC
TRBD2	TRBJ2-2	TRBV5-1	.	CASSLAGVSNTGELFF	TGCGCCAGCAGCTTAGCGGGAGTATCGAACACCGGGGAGCTGTTTTTT
.	TRBJ1-5	TRBV2	once	CASSQDSNQPQHF	TGTGCCAGCAGTCAGGATAGCAATCAGCCCCAGCATTTT
TRBD2	TRBJ2-5	TRBV6-1	.	CASSPGGGSETQYF	TGTGCCAGCAGCCCGGGCGGGGGGTCTGAGACCCAGTACTTC
.	TRBJ2-1	TRBV7-7	.	CASGEDYYNEQFF	TGTGCCAGCGGGGAGGACTACTACAATGAGCAGTTCTTC
.	TRBJ2-1	TRBV15	.	CATSRDVNEQFF	TGTGCCACCAGCAGAGACGTCAATGAGCAGTTCTTC
.	TRBJ2-1	TRBV5-4	.	CASSTDRRREQFF	TGTGCCAGCAGCACAGATCGGCGACGAGAGCAGTTCTTC
.	TRBJ1-2	TRBV19	.	CASSIPQRTSYTF	TGTGCCAGTAGTATCCCCCAGCGTACGAGCTACACCTTC
.	TRBJ1-5	TRBV7-7	.	CASSPDRNQPQHF	TGTGCTAGCAGCCCAGACAGGAACCAGCCCCAGCATTTT
TRBD1	TRBJ1-1	TRBV10-1	.	CASRAQGAGTEAFF	TGCGCCAGCAGAGCTCAGGGGGCAGGGACTGAAGCTTTCTTT
.	TRBJ2-3	TRBV10-2	.	CASGGATDTQYF	TGCGCCAGCGGGGGGGCCACAGATACGCAGTATTTT
.	TRBJ2-7	TRBV7-9	.	CASSRPAGLTYEQYF	TGTGCCAGCAGCCGGCCTGCAGGCCTGACCTACGAGCAGTACTTC
.	TRBJ2-7	TRBV4-1	.	CASSQGRGDYEQYF	TGCGCCAGCAGCCAGGGGAGGGGGGACTACGAGCAGTACTTC
TRBD2	TRBJ2-3	TRBV5-1	.	CASSVSGGVGDTQYF	TGCGCCAGCAGCGTTAGCGGGGGGGTTGGAGATACGCAGTATTTT
.	TRBJ1-2	TRBV5-1	.	CARSWTERLYGYTF	TGCGCCAGGAGTTGGACAGAGCGACTCTATGGCTACACCTTC
TRBD2	TRBJ2-1	TRBV25-1	.	CASSAMASGGRARNEQFF	TGTGCCAGCAGTGCAATGGCTTCTGGCGGGAGGGCCCGGAATGAGCAGTTCTTC
.	TRBJ1-5	TRBV6-5	once	CASSLTERKPQHF	TGTGCCAGCAGCTTGACAGAGAGGAAGCCCCAGCATTTT
.	TRBJ2-7	TRBV4-1	.	CASSQVPRGQPCEQYF	TGCGCCAGCAGCCAAGTTCCCAGAGGACAACCTTGTGAGCAGTACTTC
TRBD1	TRBJ1-2	TRBV5-1	.	CASSVGQEGSGYTF	TGCGCCAGCAGCGTGGGACAGGAAGGTTCTGGCTACACCTTC
.	TRBJ2-5	TRBV7-8	.	CASSFPTNLEETQYF	TGTGCCAGCAGCTTCCCGACTAATCTTGAGGAGACCCAGTACTTC
TRBD1	TRBJ1-1	TRBV7-9	.	CASSDRGRGNTEAFF	TGTGCCAGCAGCGACAGGGGGCGAGGAAACACTGAAGCTTTCTTT
.	TRBJ2-3	TRBV20-1	.	CSAREAVAQYF	TGCAGTGCTAGAGAAGCTGTCGCGCAGTATTTT
.	TRBJ2-5	TRBV6-5	once	CASSYKSGGHQETQYF	TGTGCCAGCAGTTACAAGTCGGGTGGTCACCAAGAGACCCAGTACTTC
TRBD1	TRBJ1-3	TRBV5-1	.	CASSAQGTGNTIYF	TGCGCCAGCAGCGCACAGGGGACTGGAAACACCATATATTTT
TRBD2	TRBJ2-7	TRBV4-1	.	CASSQESLAGLPGEQYF	TGCGCCAGCAGCCAAGAATCGCTAGCGGGCCTGCCTGGCGAGCAGTACTTC
.	TRBJ2-2	TRBV7-8	once	CASRAGLSGELFF	TGTGCCAGCAGGGCGGGGCTGTCCGGGGAGCTGTTTTTT
.	TRBJ2-1	TRBV18	.	CASSPAQGTYNEQFF	TGTGCCAGCTCACCGGCCCAGGGAACCTACAATGAGCAGTTCTTC
.	TRBJ2-7	TRBV6-5	.	CASSFTGTTNSYEQYF	TGTGCCAGCAGTTTCACCGGGACAACAAACTCCTACGAGCAGTACTTC
TRBD2	TRBJ2-2	TRBV29-1	once	CSVELGREGLLNTGELFF	TGCAGCGTTGAGTTAGGGCGGGAGGGCTTACTGAACACCGGGGAGCTGTTTTTT
TRBD1	TRBJ2-7	TRBV29-1	.	CSVVVQGATYEQYF	TGCAGCGTTGTGGTACAGGGGGCTACCTACGAGCAGTACTTC
.	TRBJ1-2	TRBV29-1	.	CSVGLNTGNYGYTF	TGCAGCGTCGGCTTGAATACAGGGAACTATGGCTACACCTTC
.	TRBJ2-3	TRBV12-5	.	CASGLDSSDTQYF	TGTGCTAGTGGTTTGGATTCGTCAGATACGCAGTATTTT
.	TRBJ2-2	TRBV29-1	.	CSVHGHAGELFF	TGCAGCGTTCACGGACATGCCGGGGAGCTGTTTTTT
.	TRBJ2-3	TRBV10-3	.	CAISESEGLGTQYF	TGTGCCATCAGTGAGTCGGAGGGATTGGGGACGCAGTATTTT
TRBD2	TRBJ2-7	TRBV29-1	.	CSVAGVSYEQYF	TGCAGCGTAGCGGGAGTGTCCTACGAGCAGTACTTC
.	TRBJ2-5	TRBV5-1	.	CASKGLLVQETQYF	TGCGCCAGCAAGGGACTTCTGGTCCAAGAGACCCAGTACTTC
TRBD2	TRBJ2-3	TRBV30	.	CAWTRGGRTDTQYF	TGTGCCTGGACCCGCGGGGGGAGAACAGATACGCAGTATTTT
TRBD2	TRBJ2-7	TRBV30	.	CAWSPRLAGGPEQYF	TGTGCCTGGAGTCCAAGACTAGCGGGGGGCCCCGAGCAGTACTTC
.	TRBJ1-1	TRBV6-4	.	CASSVPRGGRTNTEAFF	TGTGCCAGCAGCGTCCCCCGGGGGGGGCGGACGAACACTGAAGCTTTCTTT
TRBD1	TRBJ1-1	TRBV30	few	CAWSPQGGTGGRPF	TGTGCCTGGAGTCCCCAAGGAGGGACAGGGGGCCGGCCTTTT
TRBD1	TRBJ2-5	TRBV29-1	.	CSADRDSQETQYF	TGCAGCGCCGACCGGGACAGCCAAGAGACCCAGTACTTC
TRBD1	TRBJ1-1	TRBV5-1	.	CASSTGDRTIAEAFF	TGCGCCAGCAGCACGGGGGACAGGACGATTGCTGAAGCTTTCTTT
.	TRBJ1-2	TRBV2	once	CASKAGPVYGYTF	TGTGCCAGCAAGGCAGGCCCAGTATATGGCTACACCTTC
.	TRBJ1-1	TRBV2	.	CASSELPREAFF	TGTGCCAGCAGTGAACTCCCCAGGGAAGCTTTCTTT
.	TRBJ2-2	TRBV5-1	.	CASSLAPPGAGELFF	TGCGCCAGCAGCTTGGCCCCCCCGGGGGCCGGGGAGCTGTTTTTT
.	TRBJ2-1	TRBV6-5	.	CASSYSYPRDYNEQFF	TGTGCCAGCAGTTACTCGTATCCCCGGGACTACAATGAGCAGTTCTTC